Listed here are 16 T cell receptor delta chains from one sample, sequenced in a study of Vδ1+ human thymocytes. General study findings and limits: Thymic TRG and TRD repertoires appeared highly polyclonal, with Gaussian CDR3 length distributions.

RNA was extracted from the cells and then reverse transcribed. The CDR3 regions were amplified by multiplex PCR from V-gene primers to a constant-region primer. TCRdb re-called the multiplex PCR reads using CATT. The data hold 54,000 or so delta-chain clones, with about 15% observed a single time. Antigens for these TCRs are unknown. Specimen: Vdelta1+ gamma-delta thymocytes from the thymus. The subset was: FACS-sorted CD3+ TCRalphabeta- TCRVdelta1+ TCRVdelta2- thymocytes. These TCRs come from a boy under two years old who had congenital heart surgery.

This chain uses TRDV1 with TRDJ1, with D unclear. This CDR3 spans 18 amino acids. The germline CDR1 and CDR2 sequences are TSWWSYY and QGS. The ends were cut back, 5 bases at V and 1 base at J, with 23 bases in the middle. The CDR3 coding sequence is TGTGCTCTTGGGCTTTGGTCTCCCACGAAGCCTGCCACCGATAAACTCATCTTT. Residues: CALGLWSPTKPATDKLIF.

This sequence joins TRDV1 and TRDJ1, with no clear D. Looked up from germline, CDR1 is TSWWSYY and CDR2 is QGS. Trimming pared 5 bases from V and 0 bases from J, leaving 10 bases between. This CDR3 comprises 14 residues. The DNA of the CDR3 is TGTGCTCTTGGGCCGTGCCCGAACACCGATAAACTCATCTTT. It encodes CALGPCPNTDKLIF.

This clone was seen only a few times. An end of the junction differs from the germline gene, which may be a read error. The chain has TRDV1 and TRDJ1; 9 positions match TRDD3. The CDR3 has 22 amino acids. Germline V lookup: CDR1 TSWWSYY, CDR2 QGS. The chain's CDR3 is CALGPLGTFLYWGKKYTDKLIF. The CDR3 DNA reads TGTGCTCTTGGCCCTCTGGGTACCTTTCTCTACTGGGGGAAGAAGTACACCGATAAGCTCATCTTT.

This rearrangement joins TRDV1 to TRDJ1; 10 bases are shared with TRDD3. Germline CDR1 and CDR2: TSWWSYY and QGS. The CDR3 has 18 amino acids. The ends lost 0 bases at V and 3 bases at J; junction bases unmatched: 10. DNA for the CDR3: TGTGCTCTTGGGGAACTTCCGAGCTACTGGGGGATTCCCGATAAACTCATCTTT. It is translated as CALGELPSYWGIPDKLIF.

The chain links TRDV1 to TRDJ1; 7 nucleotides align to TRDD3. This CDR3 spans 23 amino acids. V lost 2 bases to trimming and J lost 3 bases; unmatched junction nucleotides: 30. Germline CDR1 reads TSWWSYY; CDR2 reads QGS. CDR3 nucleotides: TGTGCTCTTGGGGAAGGTCCGTCTGGGGGCCGACGTGGGTCTCAAGCGGGGGCCGATAAACTCATCTTT. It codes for CALGEGPSGGRRGSQAGADKLIF.

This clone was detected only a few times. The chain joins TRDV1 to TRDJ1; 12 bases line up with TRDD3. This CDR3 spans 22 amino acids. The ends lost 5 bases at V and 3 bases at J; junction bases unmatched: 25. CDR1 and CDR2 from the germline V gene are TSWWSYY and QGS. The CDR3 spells CALGQGLPTLLLGDTRADKLIF. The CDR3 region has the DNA TGTGCTCTTGGGCAAGGCCTTCCTACCCTACTCCTGGGGGATACGCGGGCCGATAAACTCATCTTT.

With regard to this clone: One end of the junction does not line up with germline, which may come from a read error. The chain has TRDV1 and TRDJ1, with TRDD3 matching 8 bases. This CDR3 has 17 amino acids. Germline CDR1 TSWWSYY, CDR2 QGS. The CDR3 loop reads CALGERRCWGTTDKFIF. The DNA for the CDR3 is TGTGCTCTTGGGGAAAGACGGTGCTGGGGGACCACCGATAAATTCATCTTT.

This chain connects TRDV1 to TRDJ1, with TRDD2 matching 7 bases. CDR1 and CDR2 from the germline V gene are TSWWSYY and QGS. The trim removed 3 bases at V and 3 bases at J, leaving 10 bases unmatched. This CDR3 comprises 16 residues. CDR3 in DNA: TGTGCTCTTGGGGACCCCATTCCTACGACTTCCGATAAACTCATCTTT. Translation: CALGDPIPTTSDKLIF.

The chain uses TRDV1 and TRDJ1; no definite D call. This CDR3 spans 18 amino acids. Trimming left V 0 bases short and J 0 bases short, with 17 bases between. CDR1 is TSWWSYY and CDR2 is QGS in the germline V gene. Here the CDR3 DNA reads TGTGCTCTTGGGGAACTGAGGCCAACCGGGGCTTACACCGATAAACTCATCTTT. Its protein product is CALGELRPTGAYTDKLIF.

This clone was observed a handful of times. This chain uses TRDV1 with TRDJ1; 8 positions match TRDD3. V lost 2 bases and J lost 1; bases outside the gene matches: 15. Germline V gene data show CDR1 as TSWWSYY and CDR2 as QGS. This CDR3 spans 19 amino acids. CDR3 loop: CALGEIRSYGDTVTDKLIF. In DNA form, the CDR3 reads TGTGCTCTTGGGGAAATTAGGTCCTACGGGGATACTGTCACCGATAAACTCATCTTT.

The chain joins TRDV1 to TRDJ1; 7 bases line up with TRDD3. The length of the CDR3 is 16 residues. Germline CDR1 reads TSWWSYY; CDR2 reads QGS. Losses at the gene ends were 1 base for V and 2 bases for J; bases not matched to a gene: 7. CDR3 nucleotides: TGTGCTCTTGGGGAACACCGGGAGGGGATAACCGATAAACTCATCTTT. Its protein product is CALGEHREGITDKLIF.

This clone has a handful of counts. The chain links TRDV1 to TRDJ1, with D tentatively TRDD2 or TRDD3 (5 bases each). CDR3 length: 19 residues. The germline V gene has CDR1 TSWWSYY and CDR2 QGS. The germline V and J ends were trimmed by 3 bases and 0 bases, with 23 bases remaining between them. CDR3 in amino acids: CALGDISLLPGIYTDKLIF. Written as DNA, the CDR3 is TGTGCTCTTGGGGATATTTCTCTTCTTCCCGGGATTTACACCGATAAACTCATCTTT.

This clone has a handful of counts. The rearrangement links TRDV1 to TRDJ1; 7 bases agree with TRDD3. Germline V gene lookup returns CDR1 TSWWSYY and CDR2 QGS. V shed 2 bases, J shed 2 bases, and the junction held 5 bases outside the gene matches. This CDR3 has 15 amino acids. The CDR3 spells CALGEGWGDTDKLIF. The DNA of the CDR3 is TGTGCTCTTGGGGAAGGTTGGGGGGATACCGATAAACTCATCTTT.

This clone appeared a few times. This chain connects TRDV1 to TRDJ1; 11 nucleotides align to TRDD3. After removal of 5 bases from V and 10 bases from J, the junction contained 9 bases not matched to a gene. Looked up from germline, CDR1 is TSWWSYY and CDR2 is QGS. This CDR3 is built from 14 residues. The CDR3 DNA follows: TGTGCTCTTGGGCTTCCTGTGGGGGATACGGGACTCATCTTT. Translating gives CALGLPVGDTGLIF.

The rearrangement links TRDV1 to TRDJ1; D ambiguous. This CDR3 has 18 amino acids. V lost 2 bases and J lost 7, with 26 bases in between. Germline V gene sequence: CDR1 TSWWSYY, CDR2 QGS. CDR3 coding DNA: TGTGCTCTTGGGGAAAGGTGGGCTTCGGATTATTCATCTCCTAAACTCATCTTT. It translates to CALGERWASDYSSPKLIF.

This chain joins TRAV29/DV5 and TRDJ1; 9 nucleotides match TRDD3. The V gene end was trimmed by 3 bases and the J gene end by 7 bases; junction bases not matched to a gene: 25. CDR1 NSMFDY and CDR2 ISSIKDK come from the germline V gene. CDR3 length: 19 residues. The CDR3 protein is CAAKVSLGRHGGYACKLIF. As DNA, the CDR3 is TGTGCAGCAAAAGTTTCCCTAGGACGCCATGGGGGATATGCGTGTAAACTCATCTTT.